The clone carrying this T cell receptor beta chain was detected a few times. Its antigen is unknown. The sample is drawn from a study of blood T cells in healthy people across ages. The study's findings and limits: Diversity estimates from one million T cells were considered underestimates. Long-lived and aged donors differed, with more naive CD4+ cells and higher diversity in the long-lived.

The CDR3 sequence is 16 residues long. V gave up 3 bases and J gave up 2 bases; unmatched junction bases: 2. The V gene's germline CDR1 is MGHDK and CDR2 SYGVNS. Drawn from each donor were 8.5 to 10 milliliters of peripheral blood. A second PCR of about 7 to 11 cycles used a sample-barcoded 5' primer and a J-beta primer mix. Each TCR beta cDNA got a 12-nucleotide random molecular identifier. Each CDR3 protein gets one entry after TCRdb re-called the 5' RACE reads with MiXCR. The sample shows over a million distinct CDR3 sequences, approximately 60% of them seen only once. The sequenced sample consisted of blood. This TCR came from a young man in good health. The chain has TRBV25-1 and TRBJ2-6; 9 nucleotides align to TRBD1. CDR3 DNA: TGTGCCAGCAGTGACGGGACAGGGACTGGGGCCAACGTCCTGACTTTC. Translating it yields CASSDGTGTGANVLTF.